The rows below give T cell receptor beta chains drawn from one sample of a study of blood T cell repertoires in COVID-19. Clones were sequenced by immunoSEQ multiplex PCR, and TCRdb holds only the in-frame ones, with some missing. The sample records some 130,000 clones, 88% being singletons. Sequencing input: peripheral blood. All receptors come from a man in his fifties with acute or convalescent COVID-19. The CDR3 runs from the conserved cysteine through the conserved F or W. D genes are given only for firm matches. Size values are once, few and many counts, or a class for expanded clones, and some rows have none.

j_call | clone_size | d_call | v_call | cdr3_aa | cdr3_nt
TRBJ1-1 | few | TRBD1 | TRBV19 | CASRRTGDLDEAFF | TGTGCCAGTAGGAGGACAGGGGATTTGGATGAAGCTTTCTTT
TRBJ1-1 | . | . | TRBV7-3 | CASSSTRQENTEAFF | TGTGCCAGCAGCTCAACCCGACAGGAAAACACTGAAGCTTTCTTT
TRBJ1-3 | few | . | TRBV3-1/TRBV3-2 | CASSQDGGSGNTIYF | TGTGCCAGCAGCCAAGATGGGGGCAGTGGAAACACCATATATTTT
TRBJ1-5 | . | . | TRBV2 | CASSEVSYSNQPQHF | TGTGCCAGCAGTGAAGTAAGCTATAGCAATCAGCCCCAGCATTTT
TRBJ1-3 | . | . | TRBV9 | CASSPGSSGNTIYF | TGTGCCAGCAGCCCCGGGAGCTCTGGAAACACCATATATTTT
TRBJ1-2 | . | . | TRBV19 | CASITQGQGYGYTF | TGTGCCAGTATTACCCAGGGCCAAGGCTATGGCTACACCTTC
TRBJ2-3 | . | . | TRBV28 | CASTTSTDTQYF | TGTGCCAGCACGACTAGCACAGATACGCAGTATTTT
TRBJ1-2 | . | . | TRBV10-2 | CASLQGENGYTF | TGCGCCAGCTTACAGGGTGAGAATGGCTACACCTTC
TRBJ1-2 | . | TRBD1 | TRBV29-1 | CSVDWTGGNGYTF | TGCAGCGTCGACTGGACAGGGGGAAATGGCTACACCTTC
TRBJ1-5 | . | . | TRBV12-3/TRBV12-4 | CASSFQNQPQHF | TGTGCCAGCAGTTTTCAGAATCAGCCCCAGCATTTT
TRBJ1-3 | . | . | TRBV28 | CASSNQGTNTIYF | TGTGCCAGCAGTAACCAGGGGACAAACACCATATATTTT
TRBJ1-6 | . | . | TRBV4-1 | CASSTTGPWNSPLHF | TGCGCCAGCAGCACCACAGGTCCCTGGAATTCACCCCTCCACTTT
TRBJ2-3 | . | TRBD2 | TRBV11-3 | CASSFNGGRDHTDTQYF | TGTGCCAGCAGCTTCAATGGCGGGAGGGACCACACAGATACGCAGTATTTT
TRBJ2-2 | once | TRBD1 | TRBV9 | CASSWTGGENTGELFF | TGTGCCAGCAGCTGGACAGGGGGCGAGAACACCGGGGAGCTGTTTTTT
TRBJ2-5 | . | TRBD2 | TRBV7-8 | CASSLVGTKETQYF | TGTGCCAGCAGCTTAGTCGGGACTAAAGAGACCCAGTACTTC
TRBJ2-1 | once | . | TRBV7-2 | CASSLTGGAQSSYNEQFF | TGTGCCAGCAGCCTTACAGGCGGGGCCCAAAGCTCCTACAATGAGCAGTTCTTC
TRBJ1-5 | . | . | TRBV27 | CASSLRGSNQPQHF | TGTGCCAGCAGTTTACGGGGTAGCAATCAGCCCCAGCATTTT
TRBJ1-1 | . | TRBD1 | TRBV7-9 | CASSFPGQGMGTEAFF | TGTGCCAGCAGTTTCCCTGGACAGGGGATGGGGACTGAAGCTTTCTTT
TRBJ2-7 | . | . | TRBV3-1/TRBV3-2 | CASSQVPLGYEQYF | TGTGCCAGCAGCCAAGTCCCACTCGGGTACGAGCAGTACTTC
TRBJ2-5 | . | . | TRBV19 | CASSIASLKTQYF | TGTGCCAGTAGTATAGCTAGTCTCAAGACCCAGTACTTC
TRBJ1-1 | . | . | TRBV9 | CASSAGEPAGEAFF | TGTGCCAGCAGCGCCGGCGAGCCGGCGGGTGAAGCTTTCTTT
TRBJ2-1 | . | . | TRBV9 | CASSVGLFRYTNEQFF | TGTGCCAGCAGCGTAGGCTTGTTCCGCTATACTAATGAGCAGTTCTTC
TRBJ1-4 | once | . | TRBV3-1/TRBV3-2 | CASSLPGVYEKLFF | TGTGCCAGCAGCCTACCAGGGGTCTACGAAAAACTGTTTTTT
TRBJ1-1 | . | TRBD1 | TRBV5-1 | CASSWTGVNTEAFF | TGCGCCAGCAGCTGGACAGGGGTGAACACTGAAGCTTTCTTT
TRBJ2-1 | once | TRBD2 | TRBV11-2 | CASSSRATGGGWGNEQFF | TGTGCCAGCAGCTCACGAGCCACTGGCGGGGGGTGGGGCAATGAGCAGTTCTTC
TRBJ2-3 | . | . | TRBV6-5 | CASSYGDLRTDTQYF | TGTGCCAGCAGTTACGGAGACCTGCGCACAGATACGCAGTATTTT
TRBJ1-3 | . | . | TRBV11-1 | CASSFLGEGNTIYF | TGTGCCAGCAGCTTCCTCGGGGAGGGAAACACCATATATTTT
TRBJ1-4 | . | . | TRBV7-9 | CASSSGLDEKLFF | TGTGCCAGCAGCTCAGGGCTCGATGAAAAACTGTTTTTT
TRBJ1-2 | . | . | TRBV12-3/TRBV12-4 | CASSSASPVGYTF | TGTGCCAGCAGTTCAGCTAGCCCGGTTGGCTACACCTTC
TRBJ2-1 | . | TRBD2 | TRBV6-5 | CATLSGRGSDEQFF | TGTGCCACCCTTAGCGGGAGGGGATCGGATGAGCAGTTCTTC
TRBJ2-7 | . | TRBD2 | TRBV5-1 | CASSPTLAGFYEQYF | TGCGCCAGCAGTCCCACCCTAGCGGGGTTCTACGAGCAGTACTTC
TRBJ2-7 | . | TRBD2 | TRBV28 | CASSFRGRPTYEQYF | TGTGCCAGCAGTTTCCGCGGGAGGCCAACCTACGAGCAGTACTTC
TRBJ2-2 | . | . | TRBV5-1 | CASSPRRNTGELFF | TGCGCCAGCAGCCCGCGGAGAAACACCGGGGAGCTGTTTTTT
TRBJ1-4 | . | . | TRBV5-1 | CASRPNDWINEKLFF | TGCGCCAGCAGGCCTAATGACTGGATTAATGAAAAACTGTTTTTT
TRBJ2-7 | . | TRBD1 | TRBV27 | CASSWTGARAPYEQYF | TGTGCCAGCAGCTGGACAGGGGCGCGAGCGCCCTACGAGCAGTACTTC
TRBJ1-2 | . | . | TRBV14 | CASSLAGLLNSYGYTF | TGTGCCAGCAGCCTGGCGGGCCTCTTAAACTCCTATGGCTACACCTTC
TRBJ2-7 | . | . | TRBV15 | CATSRTLAYEQYF | TGTGCCACCAGCAGGACACTGGCCTACGAGCAGTACTTC
TRBJ1-4 | . | TRBD1 | TRBV3-1/TRBV3-2 | CASSQGQFFGKLFF | TGTGCCAGCAGCCAGGGACAGTTCTTTGGGAAACTGTTTTTT
TRBJ1-4 | . | . | TRBV3-1/TRBV3-2 | CASSFGVGEKLFF | TGTGCCAGCAGCTTCGGGGTTGGAGAAAAACTGTTTTTT
TRBJ1-5 | . | TRBD1 | TRBV2 | CASSEQGANQPQHF | TGTGCCAGCAGTGAGCAGGGGGCCAATCAGCCCCAGCATTTT
TRBJ2-1 | . | TRBD2 | TRBV2 | CASKGLAGLREQFF | TGTGCCAGCAAGGGACTAGCGGGTCTCCGGGAGCAGTTCTTC
TRBJ2-3 | . | . | TRBV2 | CASIGGMGDTQYF | TGTGCCAGCATCGGCGGGATGGGCGATACGCAGTATTTT